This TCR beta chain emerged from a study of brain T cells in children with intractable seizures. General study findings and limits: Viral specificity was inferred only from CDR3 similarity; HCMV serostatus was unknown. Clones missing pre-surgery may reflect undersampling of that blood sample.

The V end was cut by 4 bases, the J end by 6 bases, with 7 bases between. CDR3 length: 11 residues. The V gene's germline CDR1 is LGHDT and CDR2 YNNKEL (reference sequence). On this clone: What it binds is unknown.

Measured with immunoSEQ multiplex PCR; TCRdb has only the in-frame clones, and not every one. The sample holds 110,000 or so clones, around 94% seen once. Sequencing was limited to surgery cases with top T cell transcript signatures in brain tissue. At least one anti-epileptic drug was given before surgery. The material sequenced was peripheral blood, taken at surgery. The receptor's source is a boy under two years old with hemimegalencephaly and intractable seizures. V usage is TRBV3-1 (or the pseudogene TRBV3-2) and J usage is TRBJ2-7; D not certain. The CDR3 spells CASSRESEQYF. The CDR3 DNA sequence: TGTGCCAGCAGCCGCGAGTCCGAGCAGTACTTC.